These 12 T cell receptor beta chains were all obtained from the same sample, sequenced in a study of regulatory T cells in long-lasting Graves disease (TCRdb year 2021). Preparation of the library involved multiplex PCR. This sample was sequenced with an Illumina HiSeq 4000. TCR beta libraries were built with iRepertoire HTBI primers and Arm-PCR amplification of CDR3 regions. TCRdb applied fastp at Q25 and MiXCR to the public reads, then kept only in-frame beta chains. Rows with a matching CDR3 protein are joined into one entry that keeps the most common DNA and genes. A total of 360,000 or so distinct CDR3 sequences appear in this sample, 15% to 20% of them only once. Around 21% of the sample is in the top ten clones. The time point label, as the study defines it: newly diagnosed GD, antithyroid drugs for less than 3 months. For both TCR sequencing and RNA sequencing, RNA was extracted from PBMCs using TRIzol.

The same sample was also used in a study of T cells in Graves' hyperthyroidism and ophthalmopathy.

Sequences were derived from peripheral blood mononuclear cells (PBMCs), sampled at new diagnosis, from a patient treated with antithyroid drugs. Receptors were obtained from a woman in her late teens or twenties with Graves disease. Donor details come from another sample of the same person, matched by shared clones.

The chain has TRBV6-4 and TRBJ2-3, with 12 bases lining up with TRBD2. The CDR3 runs to 15 residues. V shed 3 bases and J 4 bases; nucleotides not matched to a gene: 2. From germline, CDR1 is MRHNA and CDR2 SNTAGT. The chain's CDR3 is CASSELAGGSDTQYF. CDR3 DNA: TGTGCCAGCAGTGAACTAGCGGGAGGATCAGATACGCAGTATTTT.

The rearrangement joins TRBV30 to TRBJ1-6; TRBD1 matches 9 bases. The junction had 27 bases not matched to a gene; V was cut back by 4 bases and J by 11 bases. This CDR3 region has 20 residues. CDR1 is GTSNPN, CDR2 SVGIG, per germline (reference sequence). The CDR3 DNA follows: TGTGCCTGGACCCGGTCGAGCCTCGTCACCGCCGGGACAGGGAAGCCACCCCTCCACTTT. Amino acid sequence: CAWTRSSLVTAGTGKPPLHF.

In its sample, this clonotype was seen many times. J is TRBJ2-7 and V is TRBV7-8; a possible D gene is TRBD2 (6 bases). V was clipped by 3 bases and J by 7 bases, with 13 bases between them. The germline gives CDR1 SGHVS, CDR2 FQNEAQ. The CDR3 totals 13 residues. CDR3 amino acids: CASSFREMGEQYF. The CDR3, as DNA: TGTGCCAGCAGCTTCCGGGAGATGGGGGAGCAGTACTTC. Drawing the rest from reference TRBV7-8 and TRBJ2-7, the complete variable domain is GAGVSQSPRYKVAKRGQDVALRCDPISGHVSLFWYQQALGQGPEFLTYFQNEAQLDKSGLPSDRFFAERPEGSVSTLKIQRTQQEDSAVYLCASSFREMGEQYFGPGTRLTVT.

V and J are TRBV19 and TRBJ1-1; TRBD1 matches 9 bases. The CDR3 has 13 amino acids. Trimming cost V 8 bases and J 4 bases; bases outside gene matches: 5. Germline lookup yields CDR1 LNHDA and CDR2 SQIVND (reference sequence). CDR3 DNA: TGTGCCAGTTCGGGGACAGGGATCACTGAAGCTTTCTTT. It encodes CASSGTGITEAFF.

This clonotype was counted at least ten times. J is TRBJ2-3 and V is TRBV6-1; 7 bases line up with TRBD2. V was pared by 4 bases and J by 4 bases, with 2 bases of the junction left unmatched. The CDR3 length is 13 residues. Germline assignment: CDR1 MNHNS and CDR2 SASEGT. The CDR3 sequence is CASSAGGPDTQYF. CDR3 bases: TGTGCCAGCAGTGCGGGAGGTCCAGATACGCAGTATTTT.

This clonotype was observed at least ten times. DNA of the CDR3: TGTGCCAGCAGTGTGACTAGCGGCTATACCAATGAGCAGTTCTTC. It translates to CASSVTSGYTNEQFF. The gene calls are TRBV5-4 and TRBJ2-1; 9 nucleotides agree with TRBD2. V was pared by 5 bases and J by 6 bases, with 9 bases of the junction left unmatched. The CDR3 is 15 residues long. Germline CDR1 and CDR2: SGHNT and YYREEE (reference sequence).

This clonotype was observed a handful of times. The chain links TRBV13 to TRBJ2-7; TRBD2 might be the D (5 bases). CDR3 length equals 17 residues. Per germline, CDR1 PRHDT and CDR2 FYEKMQ (reference sequence). V dropped 5 bases and J dropped 4 bases, with 24 bases sitting between them. CDR3 nucleotides: TGTGCCAGCAGCCGATTCCTGGACTCGCTCGTCGATTACGAGCAGTACTTC. It translates to CASSRFLDSLVDYEQYF.

This clonotype was found many times. The chain has TRBV20-1 and TRBJ2-7, with D hard to call. The length of the CDR3 is 14 residues. CDR1 and CDR2 from the germline V gene are DFQATT and SNEGSKA (reference sequence). The DNA of the CDR3 is TGCAGCTCAGCCGGAAATAGTTACTCCTACGAGCAGTACTTC. Translated: CSSAGNSYSYEQYF.

This clonotype was seen a single time. The chain is built from TRBV20-1 and TRBJ1-6, with D unresolved. Trimming stripped 5 bases from V and 7 bases from J, with 18 bases between. CDR1 is DFQATT, CDR2 SNEGSKA, per germline (reference sequence). CDR3 length equals 15 residues. The CDR3 sequence is CSAVMQASGNSPLHF. The CDR3 region has the DNA TGCAGTGCTGTCATGCAGGCCTCTGGGAATTCACCCCTCCACTTT.

This clonotype was detected ten times or more. The chain combines TRBV6-5 with TRBJ2-2; 9 nucleotides agree with TRBD2. CDR3 length equals 17 residues. Germline V gives CDR1 MNHEY, CDR2 SVGAGI. Germline trimming cut 2 bases from V and 4 bases from J; bases unmatched to any gene: 8. In nucleotides, the CDR3 is TGTGCCAGCAGTTACAGGCTAGCGGGAACGGGCACCGGGGAGCTGTTTTTT. Translating gives CASSYRLAGTGTGELFF.

The chain carries TRBV6-2 or TRBV6-3 and TRBJ1-5; D remains unclear. The CDR3 is made up of 13 amino acids. Germline loops: CDR1 MNHEY, CDR2 SVGEGT. Trimming took off 2 bases at V and 5 bases at J, with 7 bases between the two ends. In DNA form, the CDR3 reads TGTGCCAGCAGTTACCTACCTGATCAGCCCCAGCATTTT. Its translation is CASSYLPDQPQHF.

This clonotype was seen at least ten times. The rearrangement links TRBV30 to TRBJ1-3; perhaps TRBD1 as D (5 bases). Trimming stripped 4 bases from V and 1 base from J, with 17 bases between. Germline CDR1 reads GTSNPN; CDR2 reads SVGIG (reference sequence). This CDR3 is built from 16 residues. The CDR3 bases are TGTGCCTGGACCGCCGGGGGGGGGGGGTCTGGAAACACCATATATTTT. This codes for CAWTAGGGGSGNTIYF.